This TCR beta chain was identified in a study of regulatory T cells in long-lasting Graves disease. Findings and limits, study-wide: Whereas new patients shared 966 public clonotypes, persistent patients shared more, at about 2,500. Patients with persistent disease showed a bias toward TRBV28, TRBJ1-2 and TRBJ2-5.

Arm-PCR of CDR3 regions with iRepertoire HTBI primers generated TCR beta libraries. A single record per CDR3 protein comes from TCRdb applying MiXCR to the multiplex PCR reads. The sample has 420,000 or so distinct CDR3 sequences; around 22% are singletons. This CDR3 has 19 residues. Germline assignment: CDR1 LNHDA and CDR2 SQIVND (reference sequence). V was clipped by 7 bases and J by 0 bases, with 24 bases between them. Details on this clonotype: Its target is not known.

This sample's time point: persistent/refractory GD, antithyroid drugs over 5 years with positive TRAb. Scientists built the TCR library using RNA that was extracted from PBMCs. Diagnoses of Graves' disease were made by American Thyroid Association guidelines. The material sequenced was peripheral blood mononuclear cells (PBMCs), taken when the disease was refractory, from a patient treated with antithyroid drugs. The chain joins TRBV19 to TRBJ2-2, with D possibly called TRBD1 or TRBD2 (6 bases each). This TCR came from a female donor with Graves disease. The CDR3 sequence is CASTIAGNRAPPNTGELFF. CDR3 nucleotide sequence: TGTGCCAGTACTATCGCGGGAAACAGGGCCCCTCCGAACACCGGGGAGCTGTTTTTT.